The rows below give T cell receptor beta chains drawn from one sample of a study of beta chain features in type 1 diabetes. Profiled with immunoSEQ multiplex PCR; TCRdb holds only in-frame clones, not every one. The sample carries over 100,000 clones, about 40% recorded once. Sequencing input: stem cell memory CD4+ T cells from blood. All receptors derive from a woman under 30 in good health. Each CDR3 is given with its conserved first and last residue. A D gene is named only where the DNA matches it firmly. Clone size, where shown, is once, few, many, or a class for clones that have expanded.

j_gene	abundance	d_gene	v_gene	CDR3nt	CDR3aa
TRBJ1-2	-	-	TRBV6-4	TGTGCCAGCAGACAGGACCTGAGAAACTATGGCTACACCTTC	CASRQDLRNYGYTF
TRBJ2-1	-	-	TRBV13	TGTGCCAGCAGCTTAGATTGGGGTAGCGGACCCGGGGATGAGCAGTTCTTC	CASSLDWGSGPGDEQFF
TRBJ2-7	few	-	TRBV7-9	TGTGCCAGCAGCTTTGTTAGGGAGAGCGAGCAGTACTTC	CASSFVRESEQYF
TRBJ1-3	few	-	TRBV9	TGTGCCAGCAGCGTAGAGACAGACTCTGGAAACACCATATATTTT	CASSVETDSGNTIYF
TRBJ2-7	-	TRBD2	TRBV7-9	TGTGCCAGCAGCCCAATAGCGGGAGGGCCCTACGAGCAGTACTTC	CASSPIAGGPYEQYF
TRBJ2-5	-	-	TRBV5-6	TGTGCCAGCAGCTTGTTCACTTATGAAGAGACCCAGTACTTC	CASSLFTYEETQYF
TRBJ1-2	-	-	TRBV30	TGTGCCTGGAAGACAACCGGCTATGGCTACACCTTC	CAWKTTGYGYTF
TRBJ1-1	-	TRBD1	TRBV7-3	TGTGCCAGCAGGGAGCCACAGGGGCCGGTGGTTAAGGGTGAAGCTTTCTTT	CASREPQGPVVKGEAFF
TRBJ2-5	-	-	TRBV27	TGTGCCAGCAGTTTGCGGGGAGGGACCCAGTACTTC	CASSLRGGTQYF
TRBJ2-7	-	-	TRBV5-1	TGCGCCAGCAGCTTACAGGGAACCACCTACGAGCAGTACTTC	CASSLQGTTYEQYF
TRBJ2-2	-	TRBD2	TRBV10-3	TGTGCCATCAGTGAGTCGAAGCGGGGACGTGACACCGGGGAGCTGTTTTTT	CAISESKRGRDTGELFF
TRBJ2-3	-	TRBD2	TRBV7-2	TGTGCCAGCAGCCGCAGACTAGCGGTACCCTCAGATACGCAGTATTTT	CASSRRLAVPSDTQYF
TRBJ1-2	-	TRBD1	TRBV29-1	TGCAGCGTCGCTACGACAGGGGGGCTCGGCTACACCTTC	CSVATTGGLGYTF
TRBJ1-1	-	TRBD1	TRBV6-6	TGTGCCAGCGGAAGGGGGCGCGAGGACACTGAAGCTTTCTTT	CASGRGREDTEAFF
TRBJ1-1	few	TRBD1	TRBV7-9	TGTGCCAGCAGCCCAGAGACAGGGGCGGCTTTCTTT	CASSPETGAAFF
TRBJ1-5	once	-	TRBV6-1	TGTGCCAGCAGTACAGGGACGCCGGGCAATCAGCCCCAGCATTTT	CASSTGTPGNQPQHF
TRBJ2-5	-	TRBD2	TRBV28	TGTGCCAGCAGCCTACCCCGGGGGGGATGGGAGACCCAGTACTTC	CASSLPRGGWETQYF
TRBJ2-7	-	-	TRBV19	TGTGCCAGTACCCTCGTTAGCGGTCGGGGCGGCGAGCAGTACTTC	CASTLVSGRGGEQYF
TRBJ2-7	-	TRBD1	TRBV9	TGTGCCAGCAGCCCATCCCACCGGGACAGGCTTTACTACGAGCAGTACTTC	CASSPSHRDRLYYEQYF
TRBJ2-7	once	TRBD1	TRBV6-1	TGTGCCAGCAGTACCCCGGGACAGGGCCACTACGAGCAGTACTTC	CASSTPGQGHYEQYF
TRBJ2-1	few	-	TRBV7-3	TGTGCCAGCAGCTTACAGGGAAATGAGCAGTTCTTC	CASSLQGNEQFF
TRBJ2-1	-	TRBD1	TRBV2	TGTGCCAGCAGTGGGGTTATACCGGGACAGGGATCGGTTGAGCAGTTCTTC	CASSGVIPGQGSVEQFF
TRBJ2-2	few	-	TRBV4-1	TGCGCCAGCAGCCAATCTGGGGCGCTCACCGGGGAGCTGTTTTTT	CASSQSGALTGELFF
TRBJ1-2	-	TRBD1	TRBV6-6	TGTGCCAGCAGTTACTCAGACAGGGCCATCTATGGCTACACCTTC	CASSYSDRAIYGYTF
TRBJ1-2	-	TRBD1	TRBV7-9	TGTGCCAGCAGCAGAGGACAGGGAGACTATGGCTACACCTTC	CASSRGQGDYGYTF
TRBJ2-1	-	-	TRBV18	TGTGCCACTCGTGAGGCAGATCCTTACAATGAGCAGTTCTTC	CATREADPYNEQFF
TRBJ1-5	few	-	TRBV7-9	TGTGCCAGCAGCTTATACGCGGGGGTTAGCAATCAGCCCCAGCATTTT	CASSLYAGVSNQPQHF
TRBJ1-3	-	TRBD1	TRBV5-4	TGTGCCAGCAGCGGGTGGGACAGCGGCCGATCTCTCTCTGGAAACACCATATATTTT	CASSGWDSGRSLSGNTIYF
TRBJ2-5	-	TRBD2	TRBV5-4	TGTGCCAGCAGAACGAGACTAGCGGGACGCCAAGAGACCCAGTACTTC	CASRTRLAGRQETQYF
TRBJ2-7	few	TRBD2	TRBV7-9	TGTGCCAGCAGCCCCACACCGCGGACTAGCGGAAGGATTCACTACGAGCAGTACTTC	CASSPTPRTSGRIHYEQYF
TRBJ1-3	few	TRBD1	TRBV5-4	TGTGCCAGCAGTCCAGGCCCCGGACAGGGGGATGTCACCATATATTTT	CASSPGPGQGDVTIYF
TRBJ1-3	few	-	TRBV7-9	TGTGCCAGCAGCTTCGGGACAAACTCTGGAAACACCATATATTTT	CASSFGTNSGNTIYF
TRBJ2-1	-	TRBD2	TRBV30	TGTGCCTGGAGTGGGTTTGGGACTAGCGGGAGTAGGGAGCAGTTCTTC	CAWSGFGTSGSREQFF
TRBJ2-5	-	-	TRBV27	TGTGCCAGCAGTTTTCGGGTTCGGGAGACCCAGTACTTC	CASSFRVRETQYF
TRBJ2-7	-	TRBD2	TRBV5-1	TGCGCCAGCAGTTTAGCGGGCCCCTACGAGCAGTACTTC	CASSLAGPYEQYF
TRBJ1-2	-	-	TRBV29-1	TGCAGCGTTACAACTAACTATGGCTACACCTTC	CSVTTNYGYTF
TRBJ2-5	-	-	TRBV6-5	TGTGCCAGCAGTTCGTCAGGGGTAAGAGAGACCCAGTACTTC	CASSSSGVRETQYF
TRBJ2-3	-	TRBD2	TRBV5-5	TGTGCCAGCAGCTTGGAAGCGGGACTGCGCACAGATACGCAGTATTTT	CASSLEAGLRTDTQYF
TRBJ1-2	-	TRBD1	TRBV2	TGTGCCAGCAGCTCACAGGGGTACGGCTACACCTTC	CASSSQGYGYTF
TRBJ2-1	-	TRBD2	TRBV9	TGTGCCAGCAGCGTAGGGTTAGCGGGAGTCAATCGTCTCTACAATGAGCAGTTCTTC	CASSVGLAGVNRLYNEQFF
TRBJ1-2	-	TRBD1	TRBV5-1	TGCGCCAGCAGCTTCGGCGGACAGGGGGCGATGTCCGATGGCTACACCTTC	CASSFGGQGAMSDGYTF
TRBJ2-3	-	TRBD2	TRBV5-4	TGTGCCAGCAGCTTTCTAGCGGGGGGCACAGATACGCAGTATTTT	CASSFLAGGTDTQYF
TRBJ2-4	few	-	TRBV28	TGTGCCAGCAGTTCCCACCTGACTGTAGCCAAAAACATTCAGTACTTC	CASSSHLTVAKNIQYF
TRBJ1-4	-	-	TRBV19	TGTGCCAGTAAAATGGGCCCTAATGAAAAACTGTTTTTT	CASKMGPNEKLFF
TRBJ1-1	-	-	TRBV5-1	TGCGCCAGCAGCTTGGTCGGCACTGAAGCTTTCTTT	CASSLVGTEAFF
TRBJ1-2	few	-	TRBV15	TGTGCCACCAGCAGAGGGCAGGGGAACTATGGCTACACCTTC	CATSRGQGNYGYTF
TRBJ2-1	-	-	TRBV7-8	TGTGCCAGCAGCTTTATTGCGGAAACCAATGAGCAGTTCTTC	CASSFIAETNEQFF
TRBJ2-2	-	TRBD1	TRBV11-2	TGTGCCAGCAGGAGACAGGGGCAGAACACCGGGGAGCTGTTTTTT	CASRRQGQNTGELFF
TRBJ2-5	-	TRBD2	TRBV30	TGTGCCTGGAGTGGAGGACTAGCGGGAGGATGGCGTGAAGAGACCCAGTACTTC	CAWSGGLAGGWREETQYF
TRBJ1-3	-	-	TRBV7-9	TGTGCCAGCAGCCCTCTCTCTGGAAACACCATATATTTT	CASSPLSGNTIYF
TRBJ2-5	-	-	TRBV5-6	TGTGCCAGCAGCTCGGTGGACAGTCAAGAGACCCAGTACTTC	CASSSVDSQETQYF
TRBJ1-2	-	-	TRBV28	TGTGCCAGCAGTTCCCACACCGGCGAGGGCTATGGCTACACCTTC	CASSSHTGEGYGYTF
TRBJ2-5	-	-	TRBV11-2	TGTGCCAGCAGCTTTAGCGGAGAAGAGACCCAGTACTTC	CASSFSGEETQYF
TRBJ2-1	-	-	TRBV7-7	TGTGCTAGCAGCTTGACAGGCTACAATGAGCAGTTCTTC	CASSLTGYNEQFF